Each of the 30 T cell receptor beta chains below was sequenced from the same sample in a study of blood T cell repertoires in COVID-19 (dated by TCRdb to about 2020). Libraries were built with the immunoSEQ multiplex PCR assay. TCRdb took this table from immuneACCESS and kept in-frame rearrangements with V and J called. Such tables lack part of the clones; where checked against another copy, unresolved V genes explain under half of the gap, and the rest is unexplained. The sample table holds approximately 260,000 clones, of which about 91% were seen once. Of the sample, around 1.2% is held by the ten largest clones. The specimen sequenced was PBMCs or T cells enriched from blood (not recorded which). The receptors shown here come from a woman aged 40 to 50 with acute COVID-19.

V is TRBV5-1 and J is TRBJ2-3, with D tentatively TRBD1 (6 bases). Germline V gene lookup returns CDR1 SGHRS and CDR2 YFSETQ. V was pared by 4 bases and J by 2 bases, with 11 bases between. The CDR3 totals 14 residues. CDR3 coding DNA: TGCGCCAGCAGCCTGGGGGCCCACACAGATACGCAGTATTTT. Translated: CASSLGAHTDTQYF.

This clone came up a few times. The V and J genes are TRBV29-1 and TRBJ2-1; 7 bases map to TRBD1. The length of the CDR3 is 13 residues. Germline CDR1 is SQVTM and CDR2 is ANQGSEA. Trimming at V came to 2 bases and at J to 4 bases, leaving 2 bases not matched to a gene. CDR3 in DNA: TGCAGCGTTGAATCGGGACAGTACAATGAGCAGTTCTTC. This gives the protein CSVESGQYNEQFF.

The V and J genes are TRBV10-1 and TRBJ2-5; TRBD1 might be the D (6 bases). V was pared by 3 bases and J by 9 bases, with 17 bases between. The CDR3 covers 14 residues. Looked up from germline, CDR1 is WNHNN and CDR2 is SYGVQD (reference sequence). CDR3 in DNA: TGCGCCAGCAGTGACCGCAGAACACAGGGACCCCAGTACTTC. Amino acid sequence: CASSDRRTQGPQYF.

V and J are TRBV5-1 and TRBJ2-2; the match to TRBD1 covers 8 bases. V shed 0 bases, J shed 6 bases, and the junction held 7 bases outside the gene matches. Per germline, CDR1 SGHRS and CDR2 YFSETQ. The CDR3 has 16 amino acids. The CDR3 spells CASSLEVGQGAGELFF. In DNA form, the CDR3 reads TGCGCCAGCAGCTTGGAAGTTGGACAGGGTGCCGGGGAGCTGTTTTTT.

The chain combines TRBV19 with TRBJ2-7; D perhaps matches TRBD1 (6 bases). The V end lost 6 bases, the J end lost 2 bases, and 14 bases lay between the germline ends. The CDR3 covers 14 residues. Germline V CDR1 and CDR2: LNHDA, SQIVND (reference sequence). The CDR3 coding sequence is TGTGCCAGTAGCCTCACAGGGCGGGCCTACGAGCAGTACTTC. Amino acid sequence: CASSLTGRAYEQYF.

The chain uses TRBV14 and TRBJ2-5, with D perhaps matching TRBD1 (6 bases). CDR1 SGHDN and CDR2 FVKESK come from the germline V gene. The CDR3 is made up of 17 amino acids. V lost 4 bases, J lost 2 bases, and 20 bases lay in between. The DNA of the CDR3 is TGTGCCAGCAGCCCTCCGACAGGCGTCTTTATTCAAGAGACCCAGTACTTC. Protein sequence: CASSPPTGVFIQETQYF. The full variable domain, completed using reference TRBV14 and TRBJ2-5, is EAGVTQFPSHSVIEKGQTVTLRCDPISGHDNLYWYRRVMGKEIKFLLHFVKESKQDESGMPNNRFLAERTGGTYSTLKVQPAELEDSGVYFCASSPPTGVFIQETQYFGPGTRLLVL.

The J gene is TRBJ2-3, the V gene TRBV30, with D uncertain. Germline lookup yields CDR1 GTSNPN and CDR2 SVGIG (reference sequence). This CDR3 has 14 amino acids. V gave up 0 bases and J gave up 0 bases, with 7 bases separating them. CDR3 sequence: CAWSVSSSTDTQYF. The CDR3 DNA sequence: TGTGCCTGGAGTGTCTCTTCTAGCACAGATACGCAGTATTTT.

As to this clone: This CDR3 is also generated by other DNA sequences in the sample. The CDR3 reads CASSITGTYEQYF. DNA for the CDR3: TGTGCCAGTAGTATAACAGGGACCTACGAGCAGTACTTC. The rearrangement links TRBV19 to TRBJ2-7, with a weak D call TRBD1 (6 bases). The CDR3 is 13 residues long. CDR1 is LNHDA, CDR2 SQIVND, per germline (reference sequence). Trimming pared 2 bases from V and 2 bases from J, leaving 7 bases between.

This clone was seen a handful of times. The chain joins TRBV4-1 to TRBJ1-1, with 8 bases that match TRBD1. V shed 5 bases, J shed 4 bases, and the junction held 3 bases outside the gene matches. Germline V gene sequence: CDR1 MGHRA, CDR2 YSYEKL. The CDR3 spans 13 residues. The CDR3 region is CASSFQGATEAFF. In DNA, the CDR3 is TGCGCCAGCAGCTTCCAGGGGGCCACTGAAGCTTTCTTT.

The chain links TRBV6-5 to TRBJ1-1, with 9 bases matching TRBD1. The CDR3 contains 15 residues. Germline-derived CDR1 and CDR2 are MNHEY and SVGAGI. With 2 bases clipped from V and 1 base from J, the junction kept 2 bases outside the gene matches. CDR3 residues: CASSYAQGANTEAFF. DNA of the CDR3: TGTGCCAGCAGTTACGCACAGGGGGCGAACACTGAAGCTTTCTTT.

This clone was seen only once. The V gene is TRBV5-1, the J gene TRBJ1-5; the D gene is possibly TRBD1 (5 bases). This CDR3 comprises 15 residues. CDR1 is SGHRS and CDR2 is YFSETQ in the germline V gene. V lost 0 bases, J lost 4 bases, and 11 bases lay in between. CDR3 amino acids: CASSLAGSRNQPQHF. DNA of the CDR3: TGCGCCAGCAGCTTGGCAGGGTCGAGGAATCAGCCCCAGCATTTT.

The V gene is TRBV10-1, the J gene TRBJ2-5; D may be TRBD1 (6 bases). Germline V CDR1 and CDR2: WNHNN, SYGVQD (reference sequence). Trimming stripped 5 bases from V and 4 bases from J, with 14 bases between. CDR3 length equals 14 residues. The CDR3 loop reads CASSPTGLIETQYF. CDR3 nucleotide sequence: TGCGCCAGCAGTCCTACAGGGCTAATAGAGACCCAGTACTTC.

This chain uses TRBV27 with TRBJ2-1; D is perhaps TRBD2 (6 bases). V was shortened by 2 bases and J by 2 bases, with 10 bases between the two germline ends. Per the germline V gene, CDR1 is MNHEY and CDR2 is SMNVEV (reference sequence). The CDR3 totals 15 residues. DNA for the CDR3: TGTGCCAGCAGTTTAGCGGAGGGGCCCTACAATGAGCAGTTCTTC. It specifies CASSLAEGPYNEQFF.

This CDR3 reads CSASSDRAGNQPQHF. CDR3 sequence (DNA): TGCAGTGCTAGTAGTGACAGGGCTGGCAATCAGCCCCAGCATTTT. The rearrangement links TRBV20-1 to TRBJ1-5, with 7 bases aligning to TRBD1. The CDR3 extends over 15 amino acids. The V gene's germline CDR1 is DFQATT and CDR2 SNEGSKA (reference sequence). After removal of 3 bases from V and 2 bases from J, the junction contained 7 bases not matched to a gene.

This clone was seen a handful of times. V and J are TRBV15 and TRBJ1-5; possibly TRBD1 for D (5 bases). Germline loops: CDR1 LNHNV, CDR2 YYDKDF (reference sequence). Trimming stripped 5 bases from V and 1 base from J, with 21 bases between. The CDR3 sequence is 18 residues long. DNA for the CDR3: TGTGCCACCAGCTCCCCCGTCAAGGGCAGGGAAAGCAATCAGCCCCAGCATTTT. It encodes CATSSPVKGRESNQPQHF.

The chain employs TRBV30 and TRBJ2-1, with 13 bases aligning to TRBD2. V was clipped by 3 bases and J by 3 bases; unmatched bases: 8. There are 17 residues in the CDR3. The germline V gene has CDR1 GTSNPN and CDR2 SVGIG (reference sequence). The CDR3 DNA follows: TGTGCCTGGAGGTTCGGGACTAGCGGGACGATCTACAATGAGCAGTTCTTC. It yields the protein CAWRFGTSGTIYNEQFF.

The chain is built from TRBV19 and TRBJ2-6; a weak D match, TRBD1 (6 bases). There are 15 residues in the CDR3. The V and J ends lost 10 bases and 0 bases respectively, with 13 bases between them. CDR1 LNHDA and CDR2 SQIVND come from the germline V gene (reference sequence). The CDR3 nucleotides are TGTGCCACCGGGGACATCCGCTCTGGGGCCAACGTCCTGACTTTC. Residues: CATGDIRSGANVLTF.

J is TRBJ2-5 and V is TRBV28, with no clear D. Germline-derived CDR1 and CDR2 are MDHEN and SYDVKM. Trimming cost V 1 base and J 1 base, with 7 bases left between them. The CDR3 runs 14 residues. CDR3 region: CASSLSGGQETQYF. CDR3 bases: TGTGCCAGCAGTTTATCCGGCGGCCAAGAGACCCAGTACTTC.

The CDR3: CASSPGVWVTEAFF. The CDR3 nucleotides are TGTGCCAGCAGCCCCGGGGTTTGGGTCACTGAAGCTTTCTTT. V is TRBV14 and J is TRBJ1-1; D gene unclear. Germline CDR1 reads SGHDN; CDR2 reads FVKESK. This CDR3 contains 14 residues. The V end was cut by 4 bases, the J end by 4 bases, with 13 bases between.

This clone was detected only once. The DNA of the CDR3 is TGTGCCAGCAGCTTAGGCCTACTAGCGGGTACAGATACGCAGTATTTT. It yields the protein CASSLGLLAGTDTQYF. The chain uses TRBV11-2 and TRBJ2-3; 9 positions match TRBD2. The germline V gene has CDR1 SGHAT and CDR2 FQNNGV. The CDR3 is 16 amino acids. Trimming took 1 base from V and 3 from J; bases not matched to a gene: 5.

The rearrangement uses TRBV28 and TRBJ2-2; the D is unclear. V was pared by 3 bases and J by 7 bases, with 6 bases between. The V gene's germline CDR1 is MDHEN and CDR2 SYDVKM. This CDR3 comprises 12 residues. The CDR3 DNA reads as TGTGCCAGCAGTTTTCCCGGCGGGGAGCTGTTTTTT. It translates to CASSFPGGELFF. The whole variable domain, remainder taken from reference TRBV28 and TRBJ2-2, is DVKVTQSSRYLVKRTGEKVFLECVQDMDHENMFWYRQDPGLGLRLIYFSYDVKMKEKGDIPEGYSVSREKKERFSLILESASTNQTSMYLCASSFPGGELFFGEGSRLTVL.

This chain connects TRBV24-1 to TRBJ2-1; no clear D gene. CDR3 size: 15 residues. V lost 1 base and J lost 2, with 8 bases in between. The germline CDR1 and CDR2 sequences are KGHDR and SFDVKD. This CDR3 reads CATSDLASAYNEQFF. The CDR3 nucleotides are TGTGCCACCAGTGATTTAGCGTCAGCCTACAATGAGCAGTTCTTC.

J is TRBJ2-1 and V is TRBV14; maybe TRBD1 (6 bases). Germline V gives CDR1 SGHDN, CDR2 FVKESK. This CDR3 is 14 amino acids long. V dropped 7 bases and J dropped 2 bases, with 12 bases sitting between them. DNA for the CDR3: TGTGCCAGCATATGGGACATTACCTACAATGAGCAGTTCTTC. It yields the protein CASIWDITYNEQFF.

This clone was observed a single time. The V and J genes are TRBV6-5 and TRBJ2-7, with 8 positions matching TRBD1. Germline lookup yields CDR1 MNHEY and CDR2 SVGAGI. With 7 bases clipped from V and 7 bases from J, the junction kept 9 bases outside the gene matches. The CDR3 consists of 13 residues. This CDR3 is CASKPTGGWEQYV. The CDR3 coding sequence is TGTGCCAGCAAACCTACAGGGGGGTGGGAGCAGTACGTC.

The chain carries TRBV29-1 and TRBJ2-1; the D gene is possibly TRBD2 (6 bases). V was trimmed by 5 bases and J by 6 bases, leaving 14 bases between them. This CDR3 spans 13 amino acids. Germline CDR1 SQVTM, CDR2 ANQGSEA. This CDR3 reads CSVRREGPNEQFF. Here the CDR3 DNA reads TGCAGCGTTCGGCGGGAAGGCCCCAATGAGCAGTTCTTC.

The chain links TRBV24-1 to TRBJ2-1, with 9 bases aligning to TRBD2. The CDR3 length is 16 residues. CDR1 KGHDR and CDR2 SFDVKD come from the germline V gene. Trimming removed 4 bases from V and 2 bases from J; junction bases left unmatched: 5. In nucleotides, the CDR3 is TGTGCCACCAGTGAATTAGCGGGAGCGACCTACAATGAGCAGTTCTTC. Translated, it gives CATSELAGATYNEQFF.

Here the CDR3 reads CASSLSEAYYGYTF. The CDR3 bases are TGTGCCAGCAGTTTATCCGAGGCCTACTATGGCTACACCTTC. V usage is TRBV28 and J usage is TRBJ1-2; D ambiguous. The V end lost 1 base, the J end lost 3 bases, and 9 bases lay between the germline ends. From germline, CDR1 is MDHEN and CDR2 SYDVKM. The CDR3 is made up of 14 amino acids.

This clone has a single count. The V call is TRBV7-9, the J call TRBJ1-3; tentatively, D is TRBD1 (6 bases). The germline CDR1 and CDR2 sequences are SEHNR and FQNEAQ (reference sequence). V lost 4 bases and J lost 4, with 20 bases in between. The CDR3 sequence is 17 residues long. The CDR3 DNA reads TGTGCCAGCAGCTCCACCGCACTGGGGGCAAAAGGAAACACCATATATTTT. It yields the protein CASSSTALGAKGNTIYF.

V usage is TRBV7-6 and J usage is TRBJ2-5, with 9 positions matching TRBD2. Germline V CDR1 and CDR2: SGHVS, FNYEAQ. The CDR3 is 19 residues long. The V and J ends lost 3 bases and 0 bases, in that order; junction bases with no gene match: 14. In DNA, the CDR3 is TGTGCCAGCAGCTTTAATTTGCGGGAGGGCCGGGGGTACCAAGAGACCCAGTACTTC. Its translation is CASSFNLREGRGYQETQYF.

This chain links TRBV29-1 with TRBJ1-2, with 8 bases identical to TRBD1. Germline loops: CDR1 SQVTM, CDR2 ANQGSEA. V was clipped by 3 bases and J by 2 bases; unmatched bases: 11. The CDR3 has 16 amino acids. The CDR3 nucleotides read TGCAGCGTTGATTCGGCGCAGGGGGCTTGGAACTATGGCTACACCTTC. As protein: CSVDSAQGAWNYGYTF.